These 15 T cell receptor beta chains share one sample of origin, sequenced in a study of T cells in Graves' hyperthyroidism and ophthalmopathy. RNA transcripts were the template for amplifying TCR beta CDR3 regions. The HTBI primer set served for first-round RT-PCR of the TCR CDR3. TCRdb ran MiXCR on the multiplex PCR reads and lists one entry per CDR3 protein. There are approximately 410,000 distinct CDR3 sequences in the sample; under 15% occur only once, and 13% lies in the top ten. The specimen sequenced was blood. All receptors come from a man aged 18 to 30 with Graves' ophthalmopathy.

This rearrangement joins TRBV15 to TRBJ1-5, with 7 bases aligning to TRBD1. The CDR3 sequence is 16 residues long. After removal of 3 bases from V and 1 base from J, the junction contained 6 bases not matched to a gene. Per germline, CDR1 LNHNV and CDR2 YYDKDF (reference sequence). The chain's CDR3 is CATSRLRGDSNQPQHF. CDR3 nucleotides: TGTGCCACCAGCAGGCTCAGGGGGGACAGCAATCAGCCCCAGCATTTT.

This clonotype was seen more than once but under ten times. The rearrangement joins TRBV4-1 to TRBJ2-2; maybe TRBD1 (6 bases). V dropped 4 bases and J dropped 2 bases, with 17 bases sitting between them. Germline CDR1 and CDR2: MGHRA and YSYEKL. The CDR3 length is 17 residues. The CDR3 protein is CASSRDPGTPNTGELFF. CDR3 DNA sequence: TGCGCCAGCAGCCGAGACCCCGGGACACCAAACACCGGGGAGCTGTTTTTT.

A remark on this clonotype: Its ends do not fully match the called genes, so a read error is possible. The chain joins TRBV10-3 to TRBJ1-5; 7 nucleotides match TRBD1. Germline V lookup: CDR1 ENHRY, CDR2 SYGVKD. The CDR3 runs 14 residues. The CDR3 DNA sequence: TGTGCCGTCAGTGAGTTACAGGGGTTTCAGCCCCAGCATTTT. Translated: CAVSELQGFQPQHF.

This clonotype was seen ten or more times. Sequence at one end of the junction differs from germline and may be a read error. The gene calls are TRBV3-1 and TRBJ2-3; 9 nucleotides line up with TRBD2. Germline V lookup: CDR1 LGHDT, CDR2 YNNKEL (reference sequence). The CDR3 loop spans 14 amino acids. CDR3 protein: CASNQRAGGYTQYF. The DNA for the CDR3 is TGTGCCAGCAACCAACGTGCGGGAGGGTATACGCAGTATTTT.

This clonotype was counted many times. V usage is TRBV5-8 and J usage is TRBJ1-1, with 8 bases matching TRBD1. The CDR3 loop spans 14 amino acids. CDR1 is SGHTS and CDR2 is YDEGEE in the germline V gene. Trimming at V came to 4 bases and at J to 6 bases, leaving 8 bases not matched to a gene. DNA of the CDR3: TGTGCCAGCAGCCTCGGGACAGGCTTATCTGAAGCTTTCTTT. This gives the protein CASSLGTGLSEAFF.

This clonotype was observed at least ten times. The chain joins TRBV2 to TRBJ2-1, with D possibly being TRBD2 (5 bases). Trimming pared 6 bases from V and 2 bases from J, leaving 8 bases between. The CDR3 has 13 residues. Per germline, CDR1 SNHLY and CDR2 FYNNEI. CDR3 nucleotide sequence: TGTGCCAGCAGGGACTCACCCTACAATGAGCAGTTCTTC. Amino acid sequence: CASRDSPYNEQFF.

This clonotype was observed at least ten times. This CDR3 reads CASTPGAVPEAFF. DNA of the CDR3: TGTGCCAGCACCCCAGGGGCCGTTCCTGAAGCTTTCTTT. This chain uses TRBV11-2 with TRBJ1-1; tentatively, D is TRBD1 (6 bases). The CDR3 loop spans 13 amino acids. The V gene's germline CDR1 is SGHAT and CDR2 FQNNGV. V was cut by 7 bases and J by 6 bases, with 15 bases left in between.

This clonotype was observed many times. Written as DNA, the CDR3 is TGTGCCAGCAGCCTCGCCTACTACAATGAGCAGTTCTTC. Residues: CASSLAYYNEQFF. The chain has TRBV11-3 and TRBJ2-1; D gene ambiguous. The CDR3 is 13 residues long. Germline CDR1 is SGHNT and CDR2 is YENEEA. V was clipped by 5 bases and J by 3 bases, with 8 bases between them.

This clonotype was seen at least ten times. The chain is built from TRBV5-1 and TRBJ2-1; 10 positions match TRBD2. V shed 0 bases and J 4 bases; nucleotides not matched to a gene: 1. The CDR3 extends over 15 amino acids. Germline V gene lookup returns CDR1 SGHRS and CDR2 YFSETQ. The CDR3 DNA reads as TGCGCCAGCAGCTTGGAGCGGGGGGGTTACAATGAGCAGTTCTTC. It specifies CASSLERGGYNEQFF.

This clonotype was detected a few times. The chain recombines TRBV10-3 with TRBJ1-5; 7 bases are a match to TRBD1. Germline V lookup: CDR1 ENHRY, CDR2 SYGVKD. J lost 6 bases, V lost 1 base, and 3 bases had no gene match. The CDR3 contains 14 residues. CDR3 nucleotides: TGTGCCATCAGTGAGTTACAGGGGTTTCAGCCCCAGCATTTT. Translation: CAISELQGFQPQHF.

This clonotype was detected ten times or more. The CDR3 DNA is TGTGCCAGCAGAAGGACAGGGAATGAAAAACTGTTTTTT. This codes for CASRRTGNEKLFF. The V gene is TRBV2, the J gene TRBJ1-4; 8 nucleotides match TRBD1. Germline loops: CDR1 SNHLY, CDR2 FYNNEI. Trimming cost V 6 bases and J 5 bases; bases outside gene matches: 2. The CDR3 is made up of 13 amino acids.

This clonotype was observed many times. DNA of the CDR3: TGTGCCAGCAGCTTATCCGACGGATACGAGCAGTACTTC. It encodes CASSLSDGYEQYF. The rearrangement joins TRBV7-3 to TRBJ2-7; no clear D. CDR3 length: 13 residues. The germline CDR1 and CDR2 sequences are SGHTA and FQGTGA. V was cut by 2 bases and J by 4 bases, with 9 bases left in between.

This clonotype was recorded many times. V usage is TRBV7-2 and J usage is TRBJ2-7; the match to TRBD2 covers 7 bases. The germline V gene has CDR1 SGHTA and CDR2 FQGNSA. V shed 5 bases and J 7 bases; nucleotides not matched to a gene: 11. The CDR3 contains 14 residues. CDR3 in DNA: TGTGCCAGCAGCATGATGCTCTCAGCGGGAGAGCAGTACTTC. Protein product: CASSMMLSAGEQYF.

This clonotype has a handful of counts. The chain joins TRBV6-1 to TRBJ2-3, with D hard to call. This CDR3 region has 13 residues. Per the germline V gene, CDR1 is MNHNS and CDR2 is SASEGT. The V end lost 6 bases, the J end lost 2 bases, and 9 bases lay between the germline ends. The DNA for the CDR3 is TGTGCCAGCAGCCGCTGGGTCACAGATACGCAGTATTTT. Its translation is CASSRWVTDTQYF.

This clonotype was counted ten times or more. The rearrangement uses TRBV18 and TRBJ1-2; the D gene is possibly TRBD1 (5 bases). The ends were cut back, 4 bases at V and 4 bases at J, with 13 bases in the middle. Germline V lookup: CDR1 KGHSH, CDR2 LQKENI. The CDR3 is 14 residues long. CDR3 bases: TGTGCCAGCTCACGGCCGGGACGAATCTATGGCTACACCTTC. Protein sequence: CASSRPGRIYGYTF.